These T cell receptor beta chains were read from a single sample in a study of Ad26.COV2.S vaccination and SARS-CoV-2 variants. Here immunoSEQ multiplex PCR was the method, and the copy in TCRdb shows in-frame clones only, minus some. The top ten hold 3% to 3.5% of the sample, which has 350,000 to 400,000 clones, 88% seen once. The sample was peripheral blood, taken in a trial of Ad26.COV2.S vaccine versus placebo. All receptors derive from a person aged 18 to 65 who received the Ad26.COV2.S COVID-19 vaccine or a placebo. CDR3s include the opening cysteine and the closing phenylalanine or tryptophan. D genes are given only for firm matches. Expanded clones get a size class; other rows say once, few or many, or leave the size out.

V	size	D	J	CDR3	DNA
TRBV29-1	few	-	TRBJ2-4	CSVGRENIQYF	TGCAGCGTGGGCCGGGAAAACATTCAGTACTTC
TRBV27	few	TRBD1	TRBJ1-2	CASAPDRGNRYGYTF	TGTGCCAGCGCCCCGGACAGGGGGAATCGTTATGGCTACACCTTC
TRBV5-1	-	-	TRBJ1-1	CASRSTGTRPEAFF	TGCGCCAGCAGGTCCACCGGGACGAGACCTGAAGCTTTCTTT
TRBV7-2	-	-	TRBJ1-3	CASSLGPTGKRGNTIYF	TGTGCCAGCAGCTTGGGGCCCACAGGGAAAAGGGGAAACACCATATATTTT
TRBV19	-	TRBD1	TRBJ2-1	CASSTSGTGDYNEQFF	TGTGCCAGTAGCACTTCCGGGACAGGGGATTACAATGAGCAGTTCTTC
TRBV6-2/TRBV6-3	once	-	TRBJ1-1	CASSLRDEAFF	TGTGCCAGCAGCCTTAGAGATGAAGCTTTCTTT
TRBV9	-	-	TRBJ1-6	CASSKSFGVNSPLHF	TGTGCCAGCAGCAAAAGTTTCGGTGTAAATTCACCCCTCCACTTT
TRBV4-2	once	TRBD1	TRBJ1-1	CASSQAEGASNTEAFF	TGTGCCAGCAGCCAAGCTGAGGGGGCCTCGAACACTGAAGCTTTCTTT
TRBV7-9	once	-	TRBJ2-7	CASSLSDRISYEQYF	TGTGCCAGCAGCTTAAGTGATAGGATCTCCTACGAGCAGTACTTC
TRBV19	-	TRBD1	TRBJ1-1	CASSTWDRSIPEAFF	TGTGCCAGTAGTACATGGGACAGGAGTATCCCTGAAGCTTTCTTT
TRBV5-1	-	-	TRBJ2-7	CASSLSQFSYEQYF	TGCGCCAGCAGCTTGTCACAGTTCTCCTACGAGCAGTACTTC
TRBV24-1	-	-	TRBJ2-5	CATSKWLAFQETQYF	TGTGCCACCAGTAAGTGGCTAGCCTTCCAAGAGACCCAGTACTTC
TRBV3-1/TRBV3-2	few	-	TRBJ1-5	CASSQLGEQPQHF	TGTGCCAGCAGCCAACTCGGCGAGCAGCCCCAGCATTTT
TRBV9	-	-	TRBJ1-2	CASSALWGGNGYTF	TGTGCCAGCAGCGCCCTGTGGGGCGGTAATGGCTACACCTTC
TRBV5-6	-	-	TRBJ1-3	CASSLEQTSGNTIYF	TGTGCCAGCAGCTTGGAGCAGACCTCTGGAAACACCATATATTTT
TRBV19	-	TRBD1	TRBJ1-6	CASSPGTGDNSPLHF	TGTGCCAGTAGTCCGGGGACAGGGGACAATTCACCCCTCCACTTT
TRBV4-1	once	TRBD1	TRBJ1-3	CASSQDAGQGGNTIYF	TGCGCCAGCAGCCAAGACGCAGGACAGGGAGGAAACACCATATATTTT
TRBV2	-	TRBD1	TRBJ1-6	CASEDGTANSPLHF	TGTGCCAGCGAAGATGGGACAGCCAATTCACCCCTCCACTTT
TRBV10-3	-	-	TRBJ2-3	CALQTVLSDTQYF	TGTGCCCTACAGACAGTTCTTTCAGATACGCAGTATTTT
TRBV7-8	-	-	TRBJ2-7	CASSLAHQGGGDEQYF	TGTGCCAGCAGCTTAGCGCATCAGGGGGGTGGTGACGAGCAGTACTTC
TRBV7-2	-	-	TRBJ2-3	CASSLGSNADTQYF	TGTGCCAGCAGCCTCGGGTCAAACGCAGATACGCAGTATTTT
TRBV19	-	-	TRBJ2-3	CASSRRGADTQYF	TGTGCCAGTAGCCGGAGGGGCGCAGATACGCAGTATTTT
TRBV6-5	-	-	TRBJ1-3	CASRNGGIAGNTIYF	TGTGCCAGCAGGAATGGAGGTATCGCTGGAAACACCATATATTTT
TRBV4-3	-	TRBD1	TRBJ1-2	CASSQVKGANYGYTF	TGCGCCAGCAGCCAAGTGAAGGGGGCGAACTATGGCTACACCTTC
TRBV5-4	-	TRBD2	TRBJ2-7	CATGRAGGHSYEQYF	TGTGCCACCGGACGGGCGGGGGGTCACTCCTACGAGCAGTACTTC
TRBV29-1	-	TRBD2	TRBJ2-1	CSVDPAGLAGYNEQFF	TGCAGCGTTGACCCAGCCGGACTAGCGGGCTACAATGAGCAGTTCTTC
TRBV9	-	TRBD1	TRBJ2-3	CASSVTGTGTTDTQYF	TGTGCCAGCAGCGTCACCGGGACAGGGACCACAGATACGCAGTATTTT
TRBV6-6	-	-	TRBJ2-7	CASSSGGEQYF	TGTGCCAGCAGTTCAGGAGGCGAGCAGTACTTC
TRBV11-2	-	-	TRBJ1-1	CASSPKAGWGTEAFF	TGTGCCAGCAGCCCTAAGGCAGGCTGGGGCACTGAAGCTTTCTTT
TRBV2	-	TRBD1	TRBJ1-5	CASTGRTGVNQPQHF	TGTGCCAGCACTGGAAGGACAGGGGTCAATCAGCCCCAGCATTTT
TRBV2	-	-	TRBJ1-4	CASSEVGTSNEKLFF	TGTGCCAGCAGTGAAGTTGGGACCTCAAATGAAAAACTGTTTTTT